These T cell receptor beta chains were read from a single sample in a study of T cell responses to AZD1222 COVID-19 vaccine. The method was immunoSEQ multiplex PCR; TCRdb's version includes in-frame clones alone and lacks a portion of them. The sample has roughly 67,000 clones; about nine tenths are singletons. Here the sequenced sample was peripheral blood, taken on day 0 of AZD1222 vaccination. Every receptor here comes from an adult in good health. The CDR3 runs from the conserved cysteine through the conserved F or W. The order of the fields is clone size, D gene, J gene, V gene, CDR3 protein, CDR3 DNA. D genes are given only for firm matches. The size field is filled for only some rows; it gives once, few, many or a size class.

clone size: .; D gene: TRBD2; J gene: TRBJ2-1; V gene: TRBV29-1; CDR3 protein: CSVGSGRAGNEQFF; CDR3 DNA: TGCAGCGTCGGTAGCGGGAGGGCCGGTAATGAGCAGTTCTTC
clone size: .; D gene: TRBD2; J gene: TRBJ2-1; V gene: TRBV11-2; CDR3 protein: CASSLSPSAGVGGNEQFF; CDR3 DNA: TGTGCCAGCAGCTTATCCCCCTCTGCGGGAGTGGGGGGCAATGAGCAGTTCTTC
clone size: .; D gene: .; J gene: TRBJ1-1; V gene: TRBV12-3/TRBV12-4; CDR3 protein: CASSQGREAFF; CDR3 DNA: TGTGCCAGCAGTCAGGGCCGAGAAGCTTTCTTT
clone size: .; D gene: TRBD1; J gene: TRBJ1-1; V gene: TRBV28; CDR3 protein: CASSLTDRGDNTEAFF; CDR3 DNA: TGTGCCAGCAGTTTAACGGACAGGGGAGATAACACTGAAGCTTTCTTT
clone size: .; D gene: .; J gene: TRBJ2-6; V gene: TRBV18; CDR3 protein: CASSPLEGAGANVLTF; CDR3 DNA: TGTGCCAGCTCACCACTGGAGGGCGCTGGGGCCAACGTCCTGACTTTC
clone size: once; D gene: .; J gene: TRBJ1-1; V gene: TRBV5-1; CDR3 protein: CASSLDEGLYTEAFF; CDR3 DNA: TGCGCCAGCAGCTTGGATGAGGGGTTGTACACTGAAGCTTTCTTT
clone size: .; D gene: TRBD2; J gene: TRBJ2-3; V gene: TRBV14; CDR3 protein: CASSLVAGFPTDTQYF; CDR3 DNA: TGTGCCAGCAGCCTCGTAGCGGGATTCCCCACAGATACGCAGTATTTT
clone size: .; D gene: TRBD1; J gene: TRBJ1-1; V gene: TRBV28; CDR3 protein: CASSLRQGAVTEAFF; CDR3 DNA: TGTGCCAGCAGTTTAAGGCAGGGGGCGGTCACTGAAGCTTTCTTT
clone size: .; D gene: .; J gene: TRBJ1-4; V gene: TRBV30; CDR3 protein: CAWTPQGIKEKLFF; CDR3 DNA: TGTGCCTGGACCCCACAGGGTATAAAAGAAAAACTGTTTTTT
clone size: .; D gene: .; J gene: TRBJ1-6; V gene: TRBV15; CDR3 protein: CATSRGVDSPLHF; CDR3 DNA: TGTGCCACCAGCAGGGGGGTGGATTCACCCCTCCACTTT
clone size: .; D gene: TRBD1; J gene: TRBJ2-5; V gene: TRBV7-9; CDR3 protein: CASSSDRVQTQYF; CDR3 DNA: TGTGCCAGCAGCTCGGACAGGGTACAGACCCAGTACTTC
clone size: .; D gene: TRBD1; J gene: TRBJ1-3; V gene: TRBV6-1; CDR3 protein: CASSEARGLGGNTIYF; CDR3 DNA: TGTGCCAGCAGTGAAGCCAGGGGGCTGGGGGGAAACACCATATATTTT
clone size: once; D gene: .; J gene: TRBJ2-1; V gene: TRBV6-6; CDR3 protein: CASKGSPDEQFF; CDR3 DNA: TGTGCCAGCAAGGGCTCCCCGGATGAGCAGTTCTTC
clone size: once; D gene: .; J gene: TRBJ2-7; V gene: TRBV7-2; CDR3 protein: CASSLGYSYEQYF; CDR3 DNA: TGTGCCAGCAGCTTAGGCTATTCCTACGAGCAGTACTTC
clone size: .; D gene: .; J gene: TRBJ1-1; V gene: TRBV11-2; CDR3 protein: CASSLVLNTEAFF; CDR3 DNA: TGTGCCAGCAGCTTAGTCTTAAACACTGAAGCTTTCTTT
clone size: .; D gene: TRBD2; J gene: TRBJ2-1; V gene: TRBV7-9; CDR3 protein: CASSARTSGEQFF; CDR3 DNA: TGTGCCAGCAGCGCCCGGACTAGCGGAGAGCAGTTCTTC
clone size: .; D gene: .; J gene: TRBJ2-7; V gene: TRBV28; CDR3 protein: CASSLTQGYEQYF; CDR3 DNA: TGTGCCAGCAGCCTCACACAGGGTTACGAGCAGTACTTC
clone size: .; D gene: TRBD1; J gene: TRBJ1-1; V gene: TRBV6-5; CDR3 protein: CASSYSGQGAAEAFF; CDR3 DNA: TGTGCCAGCAGTTACTCCGGACAGGGGGCCGCTGAAGCTTTCTTT
clone size: .; D gene: TRBD1; J gene: TRBJ1-1; V gene: TRBV2; CDR3 protein: CASSRDRGGTEAFF; CDR3 DNA: TGTGCCAGCAGTCGGGACAGGGGTGGCACTGAAGCTTTCTTT
clone size: .; D gene: TRBD1; J gene: TRBJ2-7; V gene: TRBV27; CDR3 protein: CASRLGQGFYYEQYF; CDR3 DNA: TGTGCCAGCAGACTAGGACAGGGATTTTACTACGAGCAGTACTTC
clone size: few; D gene: .; J gene: TRBJ2-7; V gene: TRBV4-2; CDR3 protein: CASSQAGGTYEQYF; CDR3 DNA: TGTGCCAGCAGCCAAGCTGGGGGGACCTACGAGCAGTACTTC
clone size: many; D gene: .; J gene: TRBJ2-5; V gene: TRBV6-5; CDR3 protein: CASSLGETQYF; CDR3 DNA: TGTGCCAGCTCCCTGGGGGAGACCCAGTACTTC
clone size: .; D gene: .; J gene: TRBJ2-1; V gene: TRBV24-1; CDR3 protein: CATSDPRGQTYNEQFF; CDR3 DNA: TGTGCCACCAGTGACCCGCGGGGACAAACCTACAATGAGCAGTTCTTC
clone size: .; D gene: TRBD2; J gene: TRBJ2-7; V gene: TRBV15; CDR3 protein: CATSSGTSGSYEQYF; CDR3 DNA: TGTGCCACCAGCTCAGGGACTAGCGGGAGCTACGAGCAGTACTTC
clone size: .; D gene: .; J gene: TRBJ1-5; V gene: TRBV9; CDR3 protein: CASSVGTVSNQPQHF; CDR3 DNA: TGTGCCAGCAGCGTAGGGACAGTTAGCAATCAGCCCCAGCATTTT
clone size: .; D gene: .; J gene: TRBJ1-2; V gene: TRBV27; CDR3 protein: CASSPQGNGYTF; CDR3 DNA: TGTGCCAGCAGTCCGCAGGGGAATGGCTACACCTTC
clone size: .; D gene: .; J gene: TRBJ2-1; V gene: TRBV27; CDR3 protein: CASRLGSMDEQFF; CDR3 DNA: TGTGCCAGCAGACTAGGGTCAATGGATGAGCAGTTCTTC
clone size: .; D gene: TRBD1; J gene: TRBJ2-3; V gene: TRBV6-2/TRBV6-3; CDR3 protein: CASSYRTGGTDTQYF; CDR3 DNA: TGTGCCAGCAGTTACAGGACAGGGGGTACAGATACGCAGTATTTT
clone size: .; D gene: .; J gene: TRBJ1-2; V gene: TRBV11-2; CDR3 protein: CASSLGRGWQVYYGYTF; CDR3 DNA: TGTGCCAGCAGCTTAGGGAGGGGATGGCAGGTCTACTATGGCTACACCTTC
clone size: .; D gene: TRBD2; J gene: TRBJ2-1; V gene: TRBV2; CDR3 protein: CASRSSGSERSSYNEQFF; CDR3 DNA: TGTGCCAGCAGGTCTAGCGGGAGCGAACGGAGCTCCTACAATGAGCAGTTCTTC
clone size: .; D gene: TRBD1; J gene: TRBJ1-5; V gene: TRBV6-4; CDR3 protein: CASSVDRGQPQHF; CDR3 DNA: TGTGCCAGCAGTGTCGACAGGGGGCAGCCCCAGCATTTT
clone size: .; D gene: TRBD1; J gene: TRBJ1-5; V gene: TRBV6-2/TRBV6-3; CDR3 protein: CASSYRTGYNQPQHF; CDR3 DNA: TGTGCCAGCAGTTACCGGACAGGGTACAATCAGCCCCAGCATTTT
clone size: .; D gene: .; J gene: TRBJ1-1; V gene: TRBV7-6; CDR3 protein: CASLPPGQTNTEAFF; CDR3 DNA: TGTGCCAGTCTACCCCCAGGACAGACGAACACTGAAGCTTTCTTT
clone size: .; D gene: TRBD2; J gene: TRBJ2-3; V gene: TRBV11-2; CDR3 protein: CASSFGGGPRDTQYF; CDR3 DNA: TGTGCCAGCAGCTTCGGGGGAGGGCCGAGAGATACGCAGTATTTT
clone size: once; D gene: .; J gene: TRBJ1-1; V gene: TRBV6-5; CDR3 protein: CASSYLQASEAFF; CDR3 DNA: TGTGCCAGCAGTTACTTACAGGCCTCTGAAGCTTTCTTT
clone size: .; D gene: .; J gene: TRBJ1-4; V gene: TRBV5-1; CDR3 protein: CASSRRDNRQTNEKLFF; CDR3 DNA: TGCGCCAGCAGCCGCCGGGACAACCGGCAGACTAATGAAAAACTGTTTTTT
clone size: .; D gene: .; J gene: TRBJ2-7; V gene: TRBV5-1; CDR3 protein: CASRLDVTGYEQYF; CDR3 DNA: TGCGCCAGCAGACTGGACGTGACCGGCTACGAGCAGTACTTC
clone size: .; D gene: TRBD1; J gene: TRBJ2-2; V gene: TRBV9; CDR3 protein: CASSSRTGTTGELFF; CDR3 DNA: TGTGCCAGCAGCTCGAGGACAGGGACGACGGGGGAGCTGTTTTTT
clone size: once; D gene: TRBD1; J gene: TRBJ1-1; V gene: TRBV4-1; CDR3 protein: CASSQTGQGVEAFF; CDR3 DNA: TGCGCCAGCAGCCAAACGGGACAGGGGGTCGAAGCTTTCTTT
clone size: .; D gene: .; J gene: TRBJ2-7; V gene: TRBV6-2/TRBV6-3; CDR3 protein: CASRPGTGGAYEQYF; CDR3 DNA: TGTGCCAGCAGACCTGGAACAGGAGGCGCCTACGAGCAGTACTTC
clone size: .; D gene: TRBD2; J gene: TRBJ2-5; V gene: TRBV7-2; CDR3 protein: CASSSPGGEETQYF; CDR3 DNA: TGTGCCAGCAGCTCCCCTGGGGGGGAAGAGACCCAGTACTTC
clone size: .; D gene: .; J gene: TRBJ1-6; V gene: TRBV28; CDR3 protein: CASSFQGGGNSPLHF; CDR3 DNA: TGTGCCAGCAGTTTTCAGGGAGGGGGGAATTCACCCCTCCACTTT
clone size: .; D gene: TRBD1; J gene: TRBJ1-5; V gene: TRBV18; CDR3 protein: CASSPLRGGGGQPQHF; CDR3 DNA: TGTGCCAGCTCACCCCTCAGAGGGGGCGGTGGGCAGCCCCAGCATTTT
clone size: .; D gene: TRBD2; J gene: TRBJ2-1; V gene: TRBV27; CDR3 protein: CAREGLAGVKRYNEQFF; CDR3 DNA: TGTGCCCGGGAGGGACTAGCGGGAGTGAAGCGCTACAATGAGCAGTTCTTC
clone size: .; D gene: TRBD1; J gene: TRBJ2-1; V gene: TRBV10-2; CDR3 protein: CASNLQGASYNEQFF; CDR3 DNA: TGCGCCAGCAACTTACAGGGGGCTTCCTACAATGAGCAGTTCTTC
clone size: .; D gene: TRBD2; J gene: TRBJ2-3; V gene: TRBV3-1/TRBV3-2; CDR3 protein: CASKTSGKSDTQYF; CDR3 DNA: TGTGCCAGCAAGACTAGCGGGAAATCAGATACGCAGTATTTT
clone size: .; D gene: .; J gene: TRBJ2-5; V gene: TRBV7-6; CDR3 protein: CASGSGEETQYF; CDR3 DNA: TGTGCCAGCGGGTCGGGAGAAGAGACCCAGTACTTC
clone size: once; D gene: .; J gene: TRBJ2-7; V gene: TRBV11-1; CDR3 protein: CASSLAGTVSSYEQYF; CDR3 DNA: TGTGCCAGCAGCTTAGCCGGGACCGTCAGCTCCTACGAGCAGTACTTC
clone size: once; D gene: .; J gene: TRBJ2-7; V gene: TRBV5-5; CDR3 protein: CASSSSYEQYF; CDR3 DNA: TGTGCCAGCAGCTCCTCCTACGAGCAGTACTTC
clone size: .; D gene: .; J gene: TRBJ1-1; V gene: TRBV12-3/TRBV12-4; CDR3 protein: CASSFMGTEAFF; CDR3 DNA: TGTGCCAGCAGTTTCATGGGGACTGAAGCTTTCTTT
clone size: .; D gene: .; J gene: TRBJ2-1; V gene: TRBV7-2; CDR3 protein: CASSPNHLLRSSYNEQFF; CDR3 DNA: TGTGCCAGCAGCCCTAACCATCTCCTGAGGAGCTCCTACAATGAGCAGTTCTTC
clone size: .; D gene: TRBD1; J gene: TRBJ1-1; V gene: TRBV6-5; CDR3 protein: CASSYDAHRGTEAFF; CDR3 DNA: TGTGCCAGCAGTTACGACGCCCACAGGGGAACTGAAGCTTTCTTT
clone size: .; D gene: .; J gene: TRBJ2-3; V gene: TRBV6-5; CDR3 protein: CASSYGGRTDTQYF; CDR3 DNA: TGTGCCAGCAGTTACGGCGGCCGCACAGATACGCAGTATTTT
clone size: .; D gene: .; J gene: TRBJ1-1; V gene: TRBV10-3; CDR3 protein: CAIRGVSTEAFF; CDR3 DNA: TGTGCCATCAGGGGGGTGAGCACTGAAGCTTTCTTT
clone size: .; D gene: .; J gene: TRBJ2-1; V gene: TRBV28; CDR3 protein: CASSSRGVDEQFF; CDR3 DNA: TGTGCCAGCAGTTCCAGAGGCGTTGATGAGCAGTTCTTC
clone size: .; D gene: .; J gene: TRBJ1-1; V gene: TRBV19; CDR3 protein: CASSTGAEAFF; CDR3 DNA: TGTGCCAGTAGTACGGGTGCTGAAGCTTTCTTT
clone size: .; D gene: .; J gene: TRBJ2-5; V gene: TRBV7-9; CDR3 protein: CASSLGGQAGVETQYF; CDR3 DNA: TGTGCCAGCAGCTTAGGGGGGCAGGCTGGGGTGGAGACCCAGTACTTC
clone size: .; D gene: .; J gene: TRBJ2-5; V gene: TRBV6-1; CDR3 protein: CASSEYPKAETQYF; CDR3 DNA: TGTGCCAGCAGTGAATACCCGAAGGCGGAGACCCAGTACTTC
clone size: .; D gene: .; J gene: TRBJ2-1; V gene: TRBV2; CDR3 protein: CASSRTEAYNEQFF; CDR3 DNA: TGTGCCAGCAGCCGGACAGAGGCCTACAATGAGCAGTTCTTC
clone size: .; D gene: TRBD2; J gene: TRBJ2-3; V gene: TRBV19; CDR3 protein: CASSPGLAGSTDTQYF; CDR3 DNA: TGTGCCAGTAGCCCCGGACTAGCTGGCTCCACAGATACGCAGTATTTT